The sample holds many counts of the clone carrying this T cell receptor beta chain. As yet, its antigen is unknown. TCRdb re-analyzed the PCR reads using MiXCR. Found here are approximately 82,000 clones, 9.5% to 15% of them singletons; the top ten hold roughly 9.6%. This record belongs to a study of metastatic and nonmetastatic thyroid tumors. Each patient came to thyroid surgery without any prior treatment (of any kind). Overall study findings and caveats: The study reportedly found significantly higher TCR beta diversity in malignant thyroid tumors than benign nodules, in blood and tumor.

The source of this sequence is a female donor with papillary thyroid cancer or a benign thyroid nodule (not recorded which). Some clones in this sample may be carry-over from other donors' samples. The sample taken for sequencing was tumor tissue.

The CDR3 is CASSVGWGRNYGYTF. The DNA for the CDR3 is TGTGCCAGCAGCGTAGGTTGGGGACGCAACTATGGCTACACCTTC. The V gene is TRBV9, the J gene TRBJ1-2; a possible D gene is TRBD1 (5 bases). Trimming cost V 0 bases and J 2 bases, with 11 bases left between them. Germline V gene data show CDR1 as SGDLS and CDR2 as YYNGEE. The CDR3 spans 15 residues.